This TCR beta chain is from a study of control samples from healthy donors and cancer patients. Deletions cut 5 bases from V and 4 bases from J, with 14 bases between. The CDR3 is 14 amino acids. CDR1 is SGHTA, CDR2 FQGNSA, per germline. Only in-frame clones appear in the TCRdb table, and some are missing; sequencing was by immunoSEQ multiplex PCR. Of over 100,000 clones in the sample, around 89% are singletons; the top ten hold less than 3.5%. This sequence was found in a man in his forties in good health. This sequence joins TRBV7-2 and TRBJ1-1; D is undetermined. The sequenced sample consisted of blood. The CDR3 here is CASSQFGSATEAFF. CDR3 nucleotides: TGTGCCAGCAGCCAGTTCGGGTCGGCCACTGAAGCTTTCTTT.